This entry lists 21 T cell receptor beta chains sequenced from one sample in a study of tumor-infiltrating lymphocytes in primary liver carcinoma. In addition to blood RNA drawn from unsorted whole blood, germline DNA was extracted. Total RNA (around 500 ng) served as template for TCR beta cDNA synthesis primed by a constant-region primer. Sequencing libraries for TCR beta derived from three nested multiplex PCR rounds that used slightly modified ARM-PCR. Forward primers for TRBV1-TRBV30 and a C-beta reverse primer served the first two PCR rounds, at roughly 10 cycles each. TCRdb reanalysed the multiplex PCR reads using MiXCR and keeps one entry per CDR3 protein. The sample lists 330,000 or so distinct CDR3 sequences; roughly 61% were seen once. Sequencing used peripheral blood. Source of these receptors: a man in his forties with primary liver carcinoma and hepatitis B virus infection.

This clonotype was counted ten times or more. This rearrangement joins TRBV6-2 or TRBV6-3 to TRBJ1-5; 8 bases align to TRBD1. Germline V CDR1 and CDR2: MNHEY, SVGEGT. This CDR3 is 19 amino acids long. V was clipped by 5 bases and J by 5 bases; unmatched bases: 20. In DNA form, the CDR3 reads TGTGCCAGCAGTCCTCGGACGACAGGGGTGTTGAAAGACTATCAGCCCCAGCATTTT. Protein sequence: CASSPRTTGVLKDYQPQHF.

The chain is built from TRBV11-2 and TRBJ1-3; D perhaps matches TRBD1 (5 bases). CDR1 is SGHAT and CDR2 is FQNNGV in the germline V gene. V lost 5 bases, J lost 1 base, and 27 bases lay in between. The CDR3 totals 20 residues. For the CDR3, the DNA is TGTGCCAGCAGCCGAATTCCACAAAAAAAGACAGTGACGTCTGGAAACACCATATATTTT. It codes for CASSRIPQKKTVTSGNTIYF.

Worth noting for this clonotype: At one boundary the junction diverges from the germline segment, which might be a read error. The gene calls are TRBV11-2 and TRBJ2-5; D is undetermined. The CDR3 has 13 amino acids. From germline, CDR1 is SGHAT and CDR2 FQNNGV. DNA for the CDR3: TGTGCCAGTAGCTTAACAGACCAAGAGACCCAGCACTTC. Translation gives CASSLTDQETQHF.

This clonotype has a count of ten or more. DNA for the CDR3: TGTGCCAGCAGCTTGGGACGGGAGCAAGCTTTCTTT. Amino acids: CASSLGREQAFF. The chain recombines TRBV5-4 with TRBJ1-1; the D is unclear. The CDR3 totals 12 residues. Trimming cost V 0 bases and J 9 bases, with 9 bases left between them. Looked up from germline, CDR1 is SGHNT and CDR2 is YYREEE (reference sequence).

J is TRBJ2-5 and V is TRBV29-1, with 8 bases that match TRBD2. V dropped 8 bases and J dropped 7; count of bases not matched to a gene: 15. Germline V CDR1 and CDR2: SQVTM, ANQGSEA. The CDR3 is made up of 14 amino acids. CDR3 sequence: CSWGGPAGEVTQYF. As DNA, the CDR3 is TGCAGCTGGGGGGGACCAGCGGGAGAAGTGACCCAGTACTTC.

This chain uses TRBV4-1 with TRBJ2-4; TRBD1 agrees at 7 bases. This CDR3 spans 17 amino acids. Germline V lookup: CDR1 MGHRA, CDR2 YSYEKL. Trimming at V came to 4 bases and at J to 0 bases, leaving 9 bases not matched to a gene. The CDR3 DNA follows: TGCGCCAGCAGCCCCCAGACAGGGACACTAGCCAAAAACATTCAGTACTTC. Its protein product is CASSPQTGTLAKNIQYF.

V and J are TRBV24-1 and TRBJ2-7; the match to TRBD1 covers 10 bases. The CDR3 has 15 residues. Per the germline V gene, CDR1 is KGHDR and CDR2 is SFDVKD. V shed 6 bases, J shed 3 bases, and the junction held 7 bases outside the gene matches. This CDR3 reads CATSNPGTGVYEQYF. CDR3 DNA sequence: TGTGCCACCAGTAATCCCGGGACAGGGGTCTACGAGCAGTACTTC.

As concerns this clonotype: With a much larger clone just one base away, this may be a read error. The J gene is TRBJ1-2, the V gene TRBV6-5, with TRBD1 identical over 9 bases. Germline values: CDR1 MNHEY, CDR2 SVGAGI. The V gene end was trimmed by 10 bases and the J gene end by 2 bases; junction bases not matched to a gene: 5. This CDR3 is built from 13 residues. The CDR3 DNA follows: TGTGCCATCAGGACAGGGGACAACTATGGCTACACCTTC. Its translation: CAIRTGDNYGYTF.

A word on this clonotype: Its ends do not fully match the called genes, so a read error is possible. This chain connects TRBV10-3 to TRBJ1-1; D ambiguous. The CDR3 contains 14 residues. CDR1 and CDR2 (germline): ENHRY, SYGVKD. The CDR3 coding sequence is TGTGACATCAGTGGGCCGACTCTCTCGGGGAAAGCTTTCTTT. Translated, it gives CDISGPTLSGKAFF.

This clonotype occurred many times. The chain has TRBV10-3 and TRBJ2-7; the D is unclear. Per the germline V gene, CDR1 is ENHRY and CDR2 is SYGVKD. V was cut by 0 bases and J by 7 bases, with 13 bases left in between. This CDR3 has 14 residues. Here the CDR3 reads CAISESNPMGEQYF. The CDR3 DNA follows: TGTGCCATCAGTGAGTCTAATCCCATGGGGGAGCAGTACTTC.

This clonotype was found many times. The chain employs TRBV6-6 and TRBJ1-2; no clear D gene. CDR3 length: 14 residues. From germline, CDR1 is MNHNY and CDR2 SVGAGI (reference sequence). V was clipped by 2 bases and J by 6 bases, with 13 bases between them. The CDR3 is CASSYQSFGDGYTF. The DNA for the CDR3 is TGTGCCAGCAGTTACCAATCGTTTGGGGATGGCTACACCTTC.

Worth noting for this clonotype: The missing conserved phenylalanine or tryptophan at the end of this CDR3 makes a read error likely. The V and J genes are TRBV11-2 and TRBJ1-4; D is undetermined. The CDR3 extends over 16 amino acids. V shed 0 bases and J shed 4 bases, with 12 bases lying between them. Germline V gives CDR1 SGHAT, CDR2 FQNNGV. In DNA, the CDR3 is TGTGCCAGCAGCTTAGATCATGGAGGGTTTAATGAAAAACTGTTTCCT. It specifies CASSLDHGGFNEKLFP.

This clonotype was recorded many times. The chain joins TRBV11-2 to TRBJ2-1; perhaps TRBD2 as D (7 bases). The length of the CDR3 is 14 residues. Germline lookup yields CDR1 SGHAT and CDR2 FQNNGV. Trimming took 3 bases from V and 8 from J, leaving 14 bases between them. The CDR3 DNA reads TGTGCCAGCAGCTTCGGGGGGCCAACTGATGAGCAGTTCTTC. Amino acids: CASSFGGPTDEQFF.

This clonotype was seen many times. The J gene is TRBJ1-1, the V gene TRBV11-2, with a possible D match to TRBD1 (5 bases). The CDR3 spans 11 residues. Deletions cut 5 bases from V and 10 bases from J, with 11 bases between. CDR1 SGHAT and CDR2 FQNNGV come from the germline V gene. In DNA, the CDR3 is TGTGCCAGCAGCGCAGGGTTCGGAGCTTTCTTT. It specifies CASSAGFGAFF.

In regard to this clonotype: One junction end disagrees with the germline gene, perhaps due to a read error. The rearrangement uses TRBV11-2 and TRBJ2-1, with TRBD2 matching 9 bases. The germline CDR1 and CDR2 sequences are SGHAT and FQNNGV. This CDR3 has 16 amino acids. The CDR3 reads CASILGSAGGYNEQFF. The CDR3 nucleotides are TGTGCGAGCATCTTAGGGTCGGCGGGAGGGTACAATGAGCAGTTCTTC.

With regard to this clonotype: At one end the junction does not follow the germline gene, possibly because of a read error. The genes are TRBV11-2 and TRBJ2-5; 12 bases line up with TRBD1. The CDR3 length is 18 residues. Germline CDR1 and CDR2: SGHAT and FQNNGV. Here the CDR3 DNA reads TGTGTCAGCAGCTGGACGCGCGGGACAGGGGGCGCGGGAGAGACCCAGAACTTC. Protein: CVSSWTRGTGGAGETQNF.

The chain's CDR3 is CASSGGAGGETQYF. Written as DNA, the CDR3 is TGTGCCAGCAGCGGGGGGGCGGGAGGAGAGACCCAGTACTTC. The chain recombines TRBV11-2 with TRBJ2-5, with 8 bases that match TRBD2. This CDR3 comprises 14 residues. Germline assignment: CDR1 SGHAT and CDR2 FQNNGV. V was clipped by 5 bases and J by 4 bases; unmatched bases: 6.

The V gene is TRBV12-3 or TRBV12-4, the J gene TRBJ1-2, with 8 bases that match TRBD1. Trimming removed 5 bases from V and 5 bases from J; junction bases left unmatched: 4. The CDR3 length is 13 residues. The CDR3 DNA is TGTGCCAGCAGTCCGGGACAGGAGTATGGCTACACCTTC. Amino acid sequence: CASSPGQEYGYTF.

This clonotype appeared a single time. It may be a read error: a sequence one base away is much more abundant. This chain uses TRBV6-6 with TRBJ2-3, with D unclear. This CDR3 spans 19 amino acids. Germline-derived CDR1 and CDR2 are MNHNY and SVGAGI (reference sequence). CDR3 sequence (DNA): TGTGCCAGCAATTACTCGTTTCGCGTCAATTCGGGCCACACAGATACGCAGTATTTT. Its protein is CASNYSFRVNSGHTDTQYF.

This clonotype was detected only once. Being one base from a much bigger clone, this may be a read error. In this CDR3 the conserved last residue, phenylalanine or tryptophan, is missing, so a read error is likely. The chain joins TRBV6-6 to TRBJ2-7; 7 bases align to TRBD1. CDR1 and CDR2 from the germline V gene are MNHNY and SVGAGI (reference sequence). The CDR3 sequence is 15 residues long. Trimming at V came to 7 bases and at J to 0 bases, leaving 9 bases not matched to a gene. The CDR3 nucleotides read TGTGCCAGCACGATAGGACAGGCCGGCTCCTACGAGCAGTACCTC. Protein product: CASTIGQAGSYEQYL.

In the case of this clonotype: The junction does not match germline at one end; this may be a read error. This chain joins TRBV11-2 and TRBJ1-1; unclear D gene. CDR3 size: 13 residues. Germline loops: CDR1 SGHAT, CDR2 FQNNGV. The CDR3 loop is CASSLGRTFAALF. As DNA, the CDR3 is TGTGCCAGCAGCTTAGGACGTACGTTTGCGGCTCTCTTT.